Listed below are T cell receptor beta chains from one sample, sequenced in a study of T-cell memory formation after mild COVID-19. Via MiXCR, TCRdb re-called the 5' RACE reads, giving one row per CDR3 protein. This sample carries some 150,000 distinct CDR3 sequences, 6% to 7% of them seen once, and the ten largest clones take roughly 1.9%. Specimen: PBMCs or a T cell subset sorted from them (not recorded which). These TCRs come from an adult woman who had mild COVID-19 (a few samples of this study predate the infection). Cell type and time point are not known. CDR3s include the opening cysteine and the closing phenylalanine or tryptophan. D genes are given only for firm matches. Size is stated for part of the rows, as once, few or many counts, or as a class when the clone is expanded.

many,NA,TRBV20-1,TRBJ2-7,TGCAGTGCGGGGGCGAACAGGGAAGCCTACGAGCAGTACTTC,CSAGANREAYEQYF
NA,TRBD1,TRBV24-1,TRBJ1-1,TGTGCCACCAGTGACGCAATGACAGGGGAGACTGAAGCTTTCTTT,CATSDAMTGETEAFF
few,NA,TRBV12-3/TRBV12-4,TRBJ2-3,TGTGCCAGCAGTCGGGACCAGGTTAGCACAGATACGCAGTATTTT,CASSRDQVSTDTQYF
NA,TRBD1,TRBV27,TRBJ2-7,TGTGCCAGCAGTTTCATCTTTGGGGACAGGACCTACGAGCAGTACTTC,CASSFIFGDRTYEQYF
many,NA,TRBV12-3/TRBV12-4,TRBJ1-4,TGTGCCAGCAGTTACCAGCTTAATGAAAAACTGTTTTTT,CASSYQLNEKLFF
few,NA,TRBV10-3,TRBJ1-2,TGTGCCATCAGTTCAGGGTATGGTGGCTACACCTTC,CAISSGYGGYTF
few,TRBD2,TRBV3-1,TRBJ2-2,TGTGCCAGCAGCCAAGTAGCGGGGCGGGGGCGAGGCACCGGGGAGCTGTTTTTT,CASSQVAGRGRGTGELFF
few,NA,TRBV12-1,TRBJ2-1,TGTGCCAGCACTGAAAATAGCGGGAAGGTTGACAATGAGCAGTTCTTC,CASTENSGKVDNEQFF
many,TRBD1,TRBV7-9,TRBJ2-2,TGTGCCAGCAGCTCATCCGGGACAGGGGATACCGGGGAGCTGTTTTTT,CASSSSGTGDTGELFF
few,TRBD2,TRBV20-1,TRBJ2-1,TGCAGTGCTAGAAGACTAGCGGGGGGGTCCTACAATGAGCAGTTCTTC,CSARRLAGGSYNEQFF
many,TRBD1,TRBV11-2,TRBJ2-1,TGTGCCAGCAGCTTCAGGGACAGGGGTCTACGCGGGAGACCGAGCTCCTACAATGAGCAGTTCTTC,CASSFRDRGLRGRPSSYNEQFF
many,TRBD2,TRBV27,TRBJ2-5,TGTGCCAGCAGTGGGGGACTAGCAGTAGGGGAGACCCAGTACTTC,CASSGGLAVGETQYF
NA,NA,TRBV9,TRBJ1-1,TGTGCCAGCAGCTCTAGAGGCGGGTTCCCCACTGAAGCTTTCTTT,CASSSRGGFPTEAFF